The present T cell receptor beta chain was sequenced within a study of blood T cell repertoires in COVID-19. Whole-study context: From the United States, Italy and Spain came samples of acute and convalescent COVID-19.

Trimming removed 3 bases from V and 7 bases from J, with 16 bases in between. Germline V gene sequence: CDR1 SGHDN, CDR2 FVKESK. CDR3 length: 15 residues. The protocol was immunoSEQ multiplex PCR, while the TCRdb copy is restricted to in-frame clones and leaves out a portion. The repertoire consists of a few hundred thousand clones, with about 90% occurring once and the leading ten covering roughly 2.9%. This sequence joins TRBV14 and TRBJ2-1; TRBD2 is a possible D gene (5 bases). Sequenced: peripheral blood. This sequence was found in a woman in her 30s with COVID-19, enrolled during active disease. DNA for the CDR3: TGTGCCAGCAGCCATGGTTTAAGCGGCGGGAATGAGCAGTTCTTC. Amino acid sequence: CASSHGLSGGNEQFF.